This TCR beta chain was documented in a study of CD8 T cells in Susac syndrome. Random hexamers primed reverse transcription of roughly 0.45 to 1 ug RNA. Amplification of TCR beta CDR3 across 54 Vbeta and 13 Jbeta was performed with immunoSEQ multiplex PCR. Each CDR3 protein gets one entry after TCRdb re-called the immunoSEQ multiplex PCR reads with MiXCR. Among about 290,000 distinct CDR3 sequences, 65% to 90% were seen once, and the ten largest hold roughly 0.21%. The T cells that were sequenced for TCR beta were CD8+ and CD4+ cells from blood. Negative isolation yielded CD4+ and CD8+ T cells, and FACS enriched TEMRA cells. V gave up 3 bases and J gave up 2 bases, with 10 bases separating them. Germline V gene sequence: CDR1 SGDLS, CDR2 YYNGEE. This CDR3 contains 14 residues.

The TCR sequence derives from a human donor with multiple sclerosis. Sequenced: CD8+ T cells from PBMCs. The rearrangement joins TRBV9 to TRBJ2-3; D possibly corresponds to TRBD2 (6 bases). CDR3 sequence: CASSERAFTDTQYF. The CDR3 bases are TGTGCCAGCAGCGAGCGGGCCTTCACAGATACGCAGTATTTT.